This TCR beta chain was sequenced during a study of blood T cell repertoires in COVID-19. Study context: The cDNA or gDNA used as material had been derived from T cells, B-cell-depleted T cells, or PBMCs.

The CDR3 runs to 16 residues. Germline lookup yields CDR1 SGHRS and CDR2 YFSETQ. The V end was cut by 0 bases, the J end by 7 bases, with 14 bases between. The study drew participants aged about 18 to 89 years from around 24 US areas. Participants' own reports of clinical history determined their cohort assignment. This clone has a single count. Methods used by the authors: From reference gene primer amplification, estimates of nucleated cell counts were derived. Some clones are missing from TCRdb's copy, which holds only in-frame ones; the method was immunoSEQ multiplex PCR. V and J calls and clone size are those listed in that table; D and trimming were worked out from the DNA. The data contain 380,000 or so clones, more than 75% of them singletons.

The gene calls are TRBV5-1 and TRBJ1-6; D remains unclear. The sequence was obtained from a woman in her twenties or thirties with acute COVID-19. Sequenced material: PBMCs or T cells enriched from blood (not recorded which). CDR3 DNA sequence: TGCGCCAGCAGCTTGGTTGCGGGAGTTCTAAATTCACCCCTCCACTTT. Its protein is CASSLVAGVLNSPLHF. Looking up the rest from reference TRBV5-1 and TRBJ1-6 gives the full variable domain: KAGVTQTPRYLIKTRGQQVTLSCSPISGHRSVSWYQQTPGQGLQFLFEYFSETQRNKGNFPGRFSGRQFSNSRSEMNVSTLELGDSALYLCASSLVAGVLNSPLHFGNGTRLTVT.